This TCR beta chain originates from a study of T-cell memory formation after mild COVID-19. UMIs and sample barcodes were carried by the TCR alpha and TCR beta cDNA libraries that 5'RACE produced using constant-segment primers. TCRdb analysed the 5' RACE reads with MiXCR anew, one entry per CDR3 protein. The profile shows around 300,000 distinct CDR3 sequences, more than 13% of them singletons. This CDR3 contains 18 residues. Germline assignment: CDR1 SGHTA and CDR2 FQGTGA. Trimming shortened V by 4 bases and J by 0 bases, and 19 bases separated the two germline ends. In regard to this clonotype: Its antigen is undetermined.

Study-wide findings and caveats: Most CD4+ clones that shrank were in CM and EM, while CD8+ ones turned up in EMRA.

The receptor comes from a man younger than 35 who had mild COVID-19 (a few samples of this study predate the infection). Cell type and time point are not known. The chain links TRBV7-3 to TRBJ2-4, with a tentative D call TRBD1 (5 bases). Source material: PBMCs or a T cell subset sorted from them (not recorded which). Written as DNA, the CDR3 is TGTGCCAGCAGCTCCCACCGACGACAGCCTCTAGCCAAAAACATTCAGTACTTC. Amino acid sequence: CASSSHRRQPLAKNIQYF.